This T cell receptor (beta chain) is drawn from a study of CD8 T cells in Susac syndrome. Study-wide context: Within the sequenced Susac syndrome patient group, over five exhibited active disease and eight were in remission. Patients with Susac syndrome were therapy-naive, on corticosteroids, or on intravenous immunoglobulin alone at blood draw.

The CDR3 has 13 residues. Germline CDR1 and CDR2: SGHAT and FQNNGV. The V end lost 5 bases, the J end lost 1 base, and 8 bases lay between the germline ends. Overall study findings and caveats: CD4+ T cell repertoires in Susac syndrome exhibited no evidence of clonal expansion.

Negative magnetic isolation gave CD8+ and CD4+ cells; FACS enriched CD8+ TEMRA. Random hexamers primed reverse transcription of 0.5 to 1 ug RNA. TCRdb re-called the immunoSEQ multiplex PCR reads with MiXCR, one entry per CDR3 protein. The sample lists 200,000 to 300,000 distinct CDR3 sequences, 90% to 96% occurring once. Details on this clonotype: Its antigen remains unknown.

The chain carries TRBV11-2 and TRBJ1-1; D uncertain. The source material was CD4+ T cells from PBMCs. The receptor was derived from a human donor with Susac syndrome. CDR3 sequence reads: CASSTQTNTEAFF. The CDR3 coding sequence is TGTGCCAGCAGCACCCAGACGAACACTGAAGCTTTCTTT.